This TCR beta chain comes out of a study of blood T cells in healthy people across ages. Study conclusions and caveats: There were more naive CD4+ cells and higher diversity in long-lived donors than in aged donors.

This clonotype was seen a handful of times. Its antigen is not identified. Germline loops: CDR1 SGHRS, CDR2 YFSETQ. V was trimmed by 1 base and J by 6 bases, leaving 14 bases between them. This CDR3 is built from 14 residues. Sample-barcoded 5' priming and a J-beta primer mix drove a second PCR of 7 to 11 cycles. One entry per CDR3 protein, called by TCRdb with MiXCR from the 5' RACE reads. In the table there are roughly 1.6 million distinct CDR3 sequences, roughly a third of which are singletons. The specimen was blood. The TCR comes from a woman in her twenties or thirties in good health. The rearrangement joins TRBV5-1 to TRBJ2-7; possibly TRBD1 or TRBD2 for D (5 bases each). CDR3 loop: CASSLRDGRSEQYF. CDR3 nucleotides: TGCGCCAGCAGCTTGCGGGACGGACGATCCGAGCAGTACTTC.